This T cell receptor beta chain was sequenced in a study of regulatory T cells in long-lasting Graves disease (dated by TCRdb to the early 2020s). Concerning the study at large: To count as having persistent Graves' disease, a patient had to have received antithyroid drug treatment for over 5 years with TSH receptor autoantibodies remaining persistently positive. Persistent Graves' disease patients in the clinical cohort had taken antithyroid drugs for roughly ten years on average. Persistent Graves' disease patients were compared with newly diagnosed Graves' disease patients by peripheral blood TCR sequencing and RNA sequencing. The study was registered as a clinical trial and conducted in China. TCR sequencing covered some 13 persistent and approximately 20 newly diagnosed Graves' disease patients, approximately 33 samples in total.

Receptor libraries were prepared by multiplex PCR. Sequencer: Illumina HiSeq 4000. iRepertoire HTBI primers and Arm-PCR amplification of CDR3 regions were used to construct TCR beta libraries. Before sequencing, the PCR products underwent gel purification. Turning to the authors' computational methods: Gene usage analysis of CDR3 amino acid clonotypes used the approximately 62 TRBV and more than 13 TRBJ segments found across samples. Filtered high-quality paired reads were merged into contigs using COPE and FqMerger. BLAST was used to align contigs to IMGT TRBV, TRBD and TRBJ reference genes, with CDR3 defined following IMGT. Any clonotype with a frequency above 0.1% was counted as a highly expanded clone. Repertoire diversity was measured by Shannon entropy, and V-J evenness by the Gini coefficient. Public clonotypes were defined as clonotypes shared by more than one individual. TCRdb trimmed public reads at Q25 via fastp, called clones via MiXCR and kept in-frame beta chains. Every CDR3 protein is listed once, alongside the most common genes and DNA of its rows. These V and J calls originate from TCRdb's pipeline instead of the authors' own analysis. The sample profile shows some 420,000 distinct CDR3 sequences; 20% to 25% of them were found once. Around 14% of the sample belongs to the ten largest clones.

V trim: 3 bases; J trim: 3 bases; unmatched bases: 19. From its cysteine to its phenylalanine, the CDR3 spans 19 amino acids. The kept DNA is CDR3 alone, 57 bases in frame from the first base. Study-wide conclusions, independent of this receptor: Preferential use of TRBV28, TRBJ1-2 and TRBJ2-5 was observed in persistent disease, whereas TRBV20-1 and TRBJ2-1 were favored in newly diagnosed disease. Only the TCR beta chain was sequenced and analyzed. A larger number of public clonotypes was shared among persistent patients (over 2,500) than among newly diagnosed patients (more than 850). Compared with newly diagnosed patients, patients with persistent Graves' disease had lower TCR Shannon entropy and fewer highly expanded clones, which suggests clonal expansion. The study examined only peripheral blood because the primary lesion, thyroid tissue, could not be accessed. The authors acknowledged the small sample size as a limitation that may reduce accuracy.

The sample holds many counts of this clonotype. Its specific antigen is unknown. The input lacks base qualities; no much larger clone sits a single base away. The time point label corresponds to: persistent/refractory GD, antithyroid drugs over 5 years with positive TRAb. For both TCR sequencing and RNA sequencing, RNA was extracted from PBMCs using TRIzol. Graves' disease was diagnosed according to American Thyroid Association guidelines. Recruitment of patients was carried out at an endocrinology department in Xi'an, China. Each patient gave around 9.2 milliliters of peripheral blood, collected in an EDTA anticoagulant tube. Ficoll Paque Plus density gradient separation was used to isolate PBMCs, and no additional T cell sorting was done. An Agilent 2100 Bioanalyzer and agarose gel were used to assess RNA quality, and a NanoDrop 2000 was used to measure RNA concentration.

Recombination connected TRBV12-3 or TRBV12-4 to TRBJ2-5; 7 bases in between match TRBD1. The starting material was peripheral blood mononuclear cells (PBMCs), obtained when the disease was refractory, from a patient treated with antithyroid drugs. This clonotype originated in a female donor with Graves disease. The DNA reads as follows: TGTGCCAGCAGTTTCGGGTCTAGGGGGCCGGTGGTAAGGGAAGAGACCCAGTACTTC. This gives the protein CASSFGSRGPVVREETQYF.